This entry lists 9 T cell receptor beta chains sequenced from one sample in a study of cytotoxic CD8 clonotypes in ibrutinib-treated CLL. The method was immunoSEQ multiplex PCR; TCRdb's version includes in-frame clones alone and lacks a portion of them. The data show 65,000 to 90,000 clones, roughly 83% seen once. The input for sequencing was PBMCs, taken after 24 months of ibrutinib treatment. The receptor set was obtained from a human donor with chronic lymphocytic leukemia.

This rearrangement joins TRBV11-2 to TRBJ2-7; D is perhaps TRBD2 (6 bases). Trimming removed 1 base at V and 2 bases at J, with 12 bases between. The CDR3 runs to 15 residues. Germline V gene lookup returns CDR1 SGHAT and CDR2 FQNNGV. CDR3 residues: CASSLVGSSAYEQYF. In DNA, the CDR3 is TGTGCCAGCAGCTTAGTAGGGTCTAGCGCCTACGAGCAGTACTTC. Drawing the rest from reference TRBV11-2 and TRBJ2-7, the complete variable domain is EAGVAQSPRYKIIEKRQSVAFWCNPISGHATLYWYQQILGQGPKLLIQFQNNGVVDDSQLPKDRFSAERLKGVDSTLKIQPAKLEDSAVYLCASSLVGSSAYEQYFGPGTRLTVT.

This rearrangement joins TRBV5-3 to TRBJ2-1; 9 bases are a match to TRBD2. TRBV5-3 is an ORF; its function is uncertain. This CDR3 comprises 15 residues. V lost 4 bases, J lost 6 bases, and 8 bases stayed unmatched. CDR3 nucleotide sequence: TGTGCCAGAAGCCCCGCGGCTAGCGGGGTCAATGAGCAGTTCTTC. This gives the protein CARSPAASGVNEQFF.

The gene calls are TRBV7-2 and TRBJ2-3; no firm D call. Germline V gene lookup returns CDR1 SGHTA and CDR2 FQGNSA. CDR3 length equals 15 residues. V was pared by 1 base and J by 0 bases, with 8 bases between. The CDR3 sequence: CASSLVTRSTDTQYF. DNA of the CDR3: TGTGCCAGCAGCTTAGTAACTCGCAGCACAGATACGCAGTATTTT.

The rearrangement uses TRBV5-4 and TRBJ2-6, with D unclear. Germline CDR1 SGHNT, CDR2 YYREEE (reference sequence). Trimming stripped 3 bases from V and 2 bases from J, with 9 bases between. The CDR3 loop spans 15 amino acids. CDR3 amino acids: CASSSRQAGANVLTF. The CDR3 bases are TGTGCCAGCAGCTCCCGACAAGCTGGGGCCAACGTCCTGACTTTC.

V and J are TRBV15 and TRBJ1-1; a possible D gene is TRBD1 (5 bases). CDR3 length: 13 residues. With 0 bases removed from V and 5 bases from J, the gap between germline ends came to 7 bases. The germline V gene encodes CDR1 LNHNV and CDR2 YYDKDF (reference sequence). The CDR3 DNA sequence: TGTGCCACCAGCAGAGAGGGGGGTACTGAAGCTTTCTTT. Amino acid sequence: CATSREGGTEAFF.

The chain has TRBV28 and TRBJ2-7; D not resolved. The germline V and J ends were trimmed by 11 bases and 3 bases, with 14 bases remaining between them. The V gene's germline CDR1 is MDHEN and CDR2 SYDVKM. CDR3 size: 12 residues. The CDR3: CASAVSRYEQYF. CDR3 nucleotides: TGTGCCTCGGCAGTGAGTCGCTACGAGCAGTACTTC.

The V gene is TRBV5-6, the J gene TRBJ2-7; 11 nucleotides line up with TRBD1. Germline-derived CDR1 and CDR2 are SGHDT and YYEEEE. The ends lost 4 bases at V and 4 bases at J; junction bases unmatched: 7. This CDR3 comprises 15 residues. CDR3: CASSKGDRGFYEQYF. Written as DNA, the CDR3 is TGTGCCAGCAGCAAGGGGGACAGGGGGTTTTACGAGCAGTACTTC.

This clone was observed once. CDR3 sequence reads: CASVAASSSYEQYF. The CDR3 DNA reads as TGTGCCAGTGTCGCAGCGTCGAGCTCCTACGAGCAGTACTTC. The chain couples TRBV28 to TRBJ2-7; D is undetermined. From germline, CDR1 is MDHEN and CDR2 SYDVKM. The V gene lost 9 bases and the J gene lost 0 bases, with 15 bases spanning the gap. This CDR3 is built from 14 residues.

The chain links TRBV5-6 to TRBJ2-7; 8 bases agree with TRBD1. V was clipped by 4 bases and J by 0 bases; unmatched bases: 6. Germline values: CDR1 SGHDT, CDR2 YYEEEE. This CDR3 region has 15 residues. The CDR3, as DNA: TGTGCCAGCAGCCCGGACAGGGCCAGCTCCTACGAGCAGTACTTC. Residues: CASSPDRASSYEQYF.